This T cell receptor (beta chain) was captured by sequencing in a study of T cell changes during pregnancy in multiple sclerosis (dated by TCRdb to between 2019 and 2020). Regarding the research as a whole: Changes in the T cell repertoire over the course of pregnancy were examined in this study in women with multiple sclerosis.

The germline V gene (reference sequence) supplies CDR1 LNHNV and CDR2 YYDKDF. V was cut back by 9 bases and J by 4 bases, leaving a gap of 14 bases between them. The CDR3 holds 13 amino acids from the cysteine to the phenylalanine. The read is trimmed to its CDR3 DNA, 39 bases read in frame from base 1. For this clone: The antigen this receptor binds is unknown. Per-base quality was not reported, and no clone a single base away is much larger than it.

Library preparation employed the immunoSEQ multiplex PCR assay. Sourced from immuneACCESS, this table was stored by TCRdb with only in-frame sequences that have V and J called. A share of the clones is absent; for the studies checked, an unresolved V gene accounts for under half, and the remainder has no known explanation. This sample is represented by 20,000 or so clones; 90% of them were singletons. The ten largest clonotypes hold more than 7.5% of the sample. The clonotype comes from a female donor in good health, enrolled as a control in a pregnancy study. The chain uses TRBV15 and TRBJ2-3; the D segment could be TRBD1, given 6 matching bases. The material was CD8+ T cells from peripheral blood mononuclear cells, obtained in the third trimester of pregnancy. The CDR3 sequence is CATADSDADTQYF. Read as DNA, the sequence is TGTGCCACAGCGGACAGTGACGCAGATACGCAGTATTTT.